These 30 T cell receptor beta chains share one sample of origin, sequenced in a study of blood T cell repertoires in COVID-19. Sequencing used immunoSEQ multiplex PCR; TCRdb keeps in-frame clones, though not all of them. The profile shows 170,000 or so clones, around 83% of them singletons. Sequencing was done on a sample of peripheral blood. The receptors shown here come from a woman between 70 and 85 years old with COVID-19, enrolled during active disease.

The chain combines TRBV7-9 with TRBJ2-3; D remains unclear. Trimming took off 5 bases at V and 4 bases at J, with 4 bases between the two ends. The germline V gene has CDR1 SEHNR and CDR2 FQNEAQ (reference sequence). The CDR3 loop spans 11 amino acids. Here the CDR3 reads CASSGADTQYF. CDR3 sequence (DNA): TGTGCCAGCAGCGGAGCAGATACGCAGTATTTT.

V usage is TRBV24-1 and J usage is TRBJ2-6; TRBD1 matches 9 bases. In germline, CDR1 is KGHDR, CDR2 SFDVKD. Losses at the gene ends were 4 bases for V and 1 base for J; bases not matched to a gene: 10. The CDR3 totals 19 residues. CDR3 sequence: CATSDPSGQGFSGANVLTF. CDR3 bases: TGTGCCACCAGTGACCCGTCGGGACAGGGATTTTCTGGGGCCAACGTCCTGACTTTC.

This rearrangement joins TRBV12-3 or TRBV12-4 to TRBJ2-3; possibly TRBD1 for D (6 bases). The CDR3 runs to 13 residues. V was trimmed by 7 bases and J by 4 bases, leaving 12 bases between them. CDR3 nucleotide sequence: TGTGCCAGCACCCCTCCAGGGGCAGATACGCAGTATTTT. It translates to CASTPPGADTQYF.

The V gene is TRBV2, the J gene TRBJ1-1; D ambiguous. V was pared by 0 bases and J by 1 base, with 6 bases between. Per germline, CDR1 SNHLY and CDR2 FYNNEI. The CDR3 loop spans 14 amino acids. DNA for the CDR3: TGTGCCAGCAGTGAAGCGCGGCAGAACACTGAAGCTTTCTTT. Translation: CASSEARQNTEAFF.

The rearrangement links TRBV5-1 to TRBJ1-1; D is ambiguous. Germline-derived CDR1 and CDR2 are SGHRS and YFSETQ. CDR3 size: 14 residues. Trimming took 1 base from V and 0 from J, leaving 7 bases between them. CDR3 sequence (DNA): TGCGCCAGCAGCTTGCAGAACATGAACACTGAAGCTTTCTTT. Protein product: CASSLQNMNTEAFF.

A word on this clone: Other DNA sequences in this sample translate to the same CDR3. The genes are TRBV5-1 and TRBJ2-1; no firm D call. Trimming cost V 5 bases and J 0 bases, with 6 bases left between them. The CDR3 is 13 residues long. Germline V CDR1 and CDR2: SGHRS, YFSETQ. In DNA, the CDR3 is TGCGCCAGCAGTTCCGGCTCCTACAATGAGCAGTTCTTC. Its protein is CASSSGSYNEQFF.

This clone was picked up a small number of times. The CDR3: CASSIGYTGGDQPQHF. The CDR3 region has the DNA TGTGCCAGCAGTATAGGATATACAGGGGGCGATCAGCCCCAGCATTTT. This rearrangement joins TRBV2 to TRBJ1-5; 9 bases are shared with TRBD1. The germline V gene encodes CDR1 SNHLY and CDR2 FYNNEI. CDR3 length equals 16 residues. V shed 5 bases and J 5 bases; nucleotides not matched to a gene: 10.

The V and J genes are TRBV6-5 and TRBJ1-2, with 7 nucleotides matching TRBD1. Germline V lookup: CDR1 MNHEY, CDR2 SVGAGI. Trimming took 6 bases from V and 2 from J; bases not matched to a gene: 3. The CDR3 is 13 residues long. The CDR3 protein is CASSGQANYGYTF. CDR3 coding DNA: TGTGCCAGCAGCGGACAGGCAAACTATGGCTACACCTTC.

This chain joins TRBV24-1 and TRBJ1-5; weak D call: TRBD1 (6 bases). This CDR3 region has 19 residues. Trimming removed 0 bases at V and 9 bases at J, with 26 bases between. The germline V gene encodes CDR1 KGHDR and CDR2 SFDVKD. The chain's CDR3 is CATSDLGTSETLFLGPQHF. DNA for the CDR3: TGTGCCACCAGTGATTTGGGGACATCCGAAACCCTTTTCCTCGGGCCCCAGCATTTT.

V gene TRBV28 combines with J gene TRBJ1-5; D unclear. From germline, CDR1 is MDHEN and CDR2 SYDVKM. V lost 4 bases, J lost 1 base, and 11 bases lay in between. The CDR3 has 15 amino acids. CDR3 DNA: TGTGCCAGCAGTTCCCCATCCGGGAGCAATCAGCCCCAGCATTTT. Protein: CASSSPSGSNQPQHF.

The V and J genes are TRBV6-5 and TRBJ2-1; a weak D match, TRBD1 (5 bases). CDR1 MNHEY and CDR2 SVGAGI come from the germline V gene. The length of the CDR3 is 10 residues. V lost 7 bases to trimming and J lost 7 bases, with 5 bases between them. This chain's CDR3 is CASTGNEQFF. Written as DNA, the CDR3 is TGTGCCAGCACAGGGAATGAGCAGTTCTTC.

A few counts support this clone. The CDR3: CASSSGTSAYNEQFF. CDR3 in DNA: TGTGCCAGTAGTTCCGGGACTAGCGCGTACAATGAGCAGTTCTTC. V usage is TRBV19 and J usage is TRBJ2-1, with 10 positions matching TRBD2. V gave up 5 bases and J gave up 4 bases; unmatched junction bases: 5. CDR1 is LNHDA and CDR2 is SQIVND in the germline V gene (reference sequence). CDR3 size: 15 residues.

The J gene is TRBJ2-7, the V gene TRBV2; tentative D call: TRBD1 (6 bases). Germline V gene sequence: CDR1 SNHLY, CDR2 FYNNEI. This CDR3 region has 13 residues. The V end lost 7 bases, the J end lost 2 bases, and 12 bases lay between the germline ends. CDR3 DNA sequence: TGTGCCAGCAAATCAGGGGCTCCCTACGAGCAGTACTTC. Its translation is CASKSGAPYEQYF. The full variable domain, in which reference TRBV2 and TRBJ2-7 provide the parts outside the CDR3, is EPEVTQTPSHQVTQMGQEVILRCVPISNHLYFYWYRQILGQKVEFLVSFYNNEISEKSEIFDDQFSVERPDGSNFTLKIRSTKLEDSAMYFCASKSGAPYEQYFGPGTRLTVT.

For the CDR3, the DNA is TGCAGTGCTAGTAGGGGACAGGTTCCTAGCTCCTACAATGAGCAGTTCTTC. Encoded protein: CSASRGQVPSSYNEQFF. The chain couples TRBV20-1 to TRBJ2-1; 8 positions match TRBD1. CDR1 DFQATT and CDR2 SNEGSKA come from the germline V gene (reference sequence). V gave up 3 bases and J gave up 0 bases; unmatched junction bases: 10. The CDR3 totals 17 residues.

The rearrangement uses TRBV20-1 and TRBJ2-1, with 8 bases identical to TRBD2. The length of the CDR3 is 11 residues. J lost 12 bases, V lost 0 bases, and 1 base had no gene match. CDR1 and CDR2 (germline): DFQATT, SNEGSKA (reference sequence). CDR3 coding DNA: TGCAGTGCTAGAGAGGCGGGAGGGCAGTTCTTC. Amino acids: CSAREAGGQFF.

This chain joins TRBV5-1 and TRBJ1-2; D ambiguous. The CDR3 consists of 15 residues. V was cut by 0 bases and J by 1 base, with 10 bases left in between. CDR1 is SGHRS and CDR2 is YFSETQ in the germline V gene. The CDR3 DNA is TGCGCCAGCAGCTTGGGGGTAACAGATAACTATGGCTACACCTTC. This translates into CASSLGVTDNYGYTF.

V gene TRBV6-5 combines with J gene TRBJ1-3; TRBD1 might be the D (5 bases). CDR1 and CDR2 (germline): MNHEY, SVGAGI. The CDR3 is made up of 14 amino acids. V was shortened by 3 bases and J by 4 bases, with 10 bases between the two germline ends. CDR3 sequence (DNA): TGTGCCAGCAGTTATGGGGCAGGGGGAAACACCATATATTTT. Translated: CASSYGAGGNTIYF.

The chain couples TRBV7-3 to TRBJ2-3, with D maybe TRBD2 (5 bases). The V gene's germline CDR1 is SGHTA and CDR2 FQGTGA. Trimming left V 5 bases short and J 6 bases short, with 21 bases between. CDR3 length: 16 amino acids. In nucleotides, the CDR3 is TGTGCCAGCAGCCGAACTAGGACGTTCCAGGCGGATACGCAGTATTTT. It encodes CASSRTRTFQADTQYF.

The rearrangement links TRBV19 to TRBJ1-5; D perhaps matches TRBD1 (5 bases). CDR3 length equals 14 residues. The germline V and J ends were trimmed by 5 bases and 3 bases, with 11 bases remaining between them. Germline V CDR1 and CDR2: LNHDA, SQIVND (reference sequence). CDR3 region: CASSLGGNNQPQHF. CDR3 in DNA: TGTGCCAGTAGTTTGGGGGGAAACAATCAGCCCCAGCATTTT.

The genes are TRBV10-1 and TRBJ2-3, with D possibly TRBD2 on 5 matching bases. With 0 bases removed from V and 6 bases from J, the gap between germline ends came to 10 bases. This CDR3 comprises 14 residues. The V gene's germline CDR1 is WNHNN and CDR2 SYGVQD (reference sequence). The CDR3: CASSESASLDTQYF. The CDR3 coding sequence is TGCGCCAGCAGTGAGTCGGCTAGCTTGGATACGCAGTATTTT.

This clone was counted a few times. The CDR3 is CASSFQTGWNQPQHF. As DNA, the CDR3 is TGTGCCAGCAGCTTCCAGACAGGGTGGAATCAGCCCCAGCATTTT. The chain combines TRBV7-2 with TRBJ1-5; 7 bases match TRBD1. Germline trimming cut 3 bases from V and 4 bases from J; bases unmatched to any gene: 6. The CDR3 extends over 15 amino acids. The germline V gene has CDR1 SGHTA and CDR2 FQGNSA.

This clone turned up a few times. The chain has TRBV7-9 and TRBJ1-2; 8 nucleotides match TRBD1. The CDR3 extends over 15 amino acids. The V gene's germline CDR1 is SEHNR and CDR2 FQNEAQ (reference sequence). V was pared by 0 bases and J by 8 bases, with 8 bases of the junction left unmatched. CDR3 loop: CASSLAQGAPLGYTF. The CDR3 DNA sequence: TGTGCCAGCAGCTTAGCCCAGGGGGCACCCCTAGGCTACACCTTC.

This clone has a handful of counts. V is TRBV6-2 or TRBV6-3 and J is TRBJ1-6; 7 nucleotides agree with TRBD1. The CDR3 is made up of 16 amino acids. The ends lost 5 bases at V and 13 bases at J; junction bases unmatched: 17. From germline, CDR1 is MNHEY and CDR2 SVGEGT. This CDR3 is CASSMGQKRDGRPLHF. The CDR3 coding sequence is TGTGCCAGCAGTATGGGACAGAAGCGTGATGGACGGCCCCTCCACTTT.

CDR3 amino acids: CASSSPPGGSTDTQYF. CDR3 in DNA: TGTGCCAGCAGCTCCCCCCCAGGGGGATCTACAGATACGCAGTATTTT. The chain uses TRBV7-2 and TRBJ2-3, with TRBD1 identical over 7 bases. The germline CDR1 and CDR2 sequences are SGHTA and FQGNSA. Trimming cost V 4 bases and J 3 bases; bases outside gene matches: 10. This CDR3 has 16 residues.

This clone appeared a few times. V is TRBV9 and J is TRBJ2-1; weak D call: TRBD1 (5 bases). Trimming cost V 1 base and J 6 bases, with 8 bases left between them. CDR3 length equals 13 residues. Per the germline V gene, CDR1 is SGDLS and CDR2 is YYNGEE. CDR3 coding DNA: TGTGCCAGCAGCGTATCCCAGGGCAATGAGCAGTTCTTC. Encoded protein: CASSVSQGNEQFF.

This chain joins TRBV5-1 and TRBJ2-1; D is perhaps TRBD2 (5 bases). V lost 2 bases, J lost 8 bases, and 11 bases lay in between. The germline V gene encodes CDR1 SGHRS and CDR2 YFSETQ. CDR3 length equals 13 residues. The DNA of the CDR3 is TGCGCCAGCAGCTTAGGAGGTAGCCATGAGCAGTTCTTC. Amino acid sequence: CASSLGGSHEQFF.

V gene TRBV28 combines with J gene TRBJ2-5; a weak D match, TRBD1 (5 bases). The CDR3 totals 14 residues. Trimming removed 5 bases at V and 3 bases at J, with 13 bases between. Germline-derived CDR1 and CDR2 are MDHEN and SYDVKM. CDR3 bases: TGTGCCAGCAGTCTTAAACGACAGAAAGAGACCCAGTACTTC. As protein: CASSLKRQKETQYF. Complete variable domain (other parts from reference TRBV28 and TRBJ2-5): DVKVTQSSRYLVKRTGEKVFLECVQDMDHENMFWYRQDPGLGLRLIYFSYDVKMKEKGDIPEGYSVSREKKERFSLILESASTNQTSMYLCASSLKRQKETQYFGPGTRLLVL.

The chain uses TRBV3-1 (or the pseudogene TRBV3-2) and TRBJ2-7; 14 bases agree with TRBD2. Trimming removed 4 bases from V and 6 bases from J; junction bases left unmatched: 11. CDR1 LGHDT and CDR2 YNNKEL come from the germline V gene (reference sequence). The CDR3 length is 17 residues. CDR3 in amino acids: CASSLGNGLAGGGEQYF. The DNA for the CDR3 is TGTGCCAGCAGCCTGGGGAATGGACTAGCGGGAGGCGGCGAGCAGTACTTC.

This chain connects TRBV14 to TRBJ1-2, with D unclear. V lost 0 bases to trimming and J lost 9 bases, with 14 bases between them. CDR3 length: 14 amino acids. Germline V CDR1 and CDR2: SGHDN, FVKESK. For the CDR3, the DNA is TGTGCCAGCAGCCAAGATGGAGCCCAGCCCCGCTACACCTTC. The encoded protein is CASSQDGAQPRYTF.

The chain couples TRBV2 to TRBJ1-5; 7 bases fit TRBD1. V shed 6 bases, J shed 0 bases, and the junction held 5 bases outside the gene matches. The CDR3 contains 15 residues. Germline values: CDR1 SNHLY, CDR2 FYNNEI. The CDR3 protein is CASRGTDYSNQPQHF. DNA for the CDR3: TGTGCCAGCAGGGGGACAGACTATAGCAATCAGCCCCAGCATTTT.